The 23 T cell receptor beta chains below all came from one sample that was sequenced in a study of post-analysis software for immune sequencing data. Study findings and constraints: Five TRBV segments, including TRBV5-6, TRBV5-1 and TRBV20-1, were more frequent in patients than controls.

No antigen has been assigned to these receptors. Prepared libraries of TCR beta cDNA carried unique molecular identifiers. TCRdb ran MiXCR on the PCR reads and lists one entry per CDR3 protein. The sample carries roughly 540,000 distinct CDR3 sequences, approximately 34% recorded once. Sequencing was performed on blood. The receptors shown here come from a girl aged 2-17 years with multiple sclerosis.

This clonotype was counted between two and nine times. V gene TRBV18 combines with J gene TRBJ1-1, with TRBD1 identical over 7 bases. The length of the CDR3 is 15 residues. The V and J ends lost 4 bases and 1 base, in that order; junction bases with no gene match: 6. The V gene's germline CDR1 is KGHSH and CDR2 LQKENI. The CDR3: CASSRFGQENTEAFF. Written as DNA, the CDR3 is TGTGCCAGCTCACGTTTTGGACAGGAGAACACTGAAGCTTTCTTT.

The V call is TRBV29-1, the J call TRBJ1-2, with 8 bases aligning to TRBD1. Germline V gives CDR1 SQVTM, CDR2 ANQGSEA. V gave up 7 bases and J gave up 2 bases; unmatched junction bases: 6. The CDR3 consists of 13 residues. This chain's CDR3 is CSDDGDRNYGYTF. For the CDR3, the DNA is TGCAGCGATGACGGGGACAGGAACTATGGCTACACCTTC.

This clonotype appeared a few times. This chain joins TRBV7-9 and TRBJ1-5; 7 bases map to TRBD1. V lost 5 bases and J lost 11; bases outside the gene matches: 15. The CDR3 is 15 residues long. Germline V gene sequence: CDR1 SEHNR, CDR2 FQNEAQ (reference sequence). As DNA, the CDR3 is TGTGCCAGCAGCATTGACGGGGGGACAGTTAAGGCCCAGCATTTT. Translated, it gives CASSIDGGTVKAQHF.

This chain joins TRBV5-1 and TRBJ1-4; D gene ambiguous. Trimming removed 1 base at V and 8 bases at J, with 15 bases between. Germline V gene lookup returns CDR1 SGHRS and CDR2 YFSETQ. The CDR3 has 15 residues. CDR3 coding DNA: TGCGCCAGCAGCTTGAATAACCCAGGAGACGAAAAACTGTTTTTT. Protein: CASSLNNPGDEKLFF.

In this sample, this clonotype turned up many times. The V gene is TRBV5-1, the J gene TRBJ2-6; no definite D call. The CDR3 is made up of 13 amino acids. CDR1 is SGHRS and CDR2 is YFSETQ in the germline V gene. Trimming left V 4 bases short and J 2 bases short, with 4 bases between. The CDR3 is CASSPAGANVLTF. The CDR3 DNA sequence: TGCGCCAGCAGCCCAGCTGGGGCCAACGTCCTGACTTTC. Full variable domain (outside the CDR3, taken from reference TRBV5-1 and TRBJ2-6): KAGVTQTPRYLIKTRGQQVTLSCSPISGHRSVSWYQQTPGQGLQFLFEYFSETQRNKGNFPGRFSGRQFSNSRSEMNVSTLELGDSALYLCASSPAGANVLTFGAGSRLTVL.

The chain links TRBV7-9 to TRBJ2-5; the match to TRBD1 covers 7 bases. This CDR3 region has 15 residues. V dropped 5 bases and J dropped 1; count of bases not matched to a gene: 7. The germline V gene has CDR1 SEHNR and CDR2 FQNEAQ (reference sequence). The CDR3 DNA is TGTGCCAGCAGCACGACAGGGACAGTCCAAGAGACCCAGTACTTC. It specifies CASSTTGTVQETQYF.

This clonotype has just a few counts. The gene calls are TRBV5-1 and TRBJ2-1, with 12 bases identical to TRBD2. The germline gives CDR1 SGHRS, CDR2 YFSETQ. With 5 bases clipped from V and 3 bases from J, the junction kept 6 bases outside the gene matches. The CDR3 sequence is 16 residues long. Here the CDR3 DNA reads TGCGCCAGCAGATCACTAGCGGGGGGCGACTACAATGAGCAGTTCTTC. Translated, it gives CASRSLAGGDYNEQFF.

For this clonotype: A read error may account for a junction end that differs from germline. The genes are TRBV6-5 and TRBJ1-2; maybe TRBD1 (5 bases). The CDR3 totals 14 residues. Looked up from germline, CDR1 is MNHEY and CDR2 is SVGAGI. The CDR3 DNA reads TGTGCCAGCAGTCACTCTGACAGTCCCTATGGCTACACCTTC. It translates to CASSHSDSPYGYTF.

This clonotype was counted only a few times. The genes are TRBV7-7 and TRBJ2-1; maybe TRBD1 (5 bases). This CDR3 spans 13 amino acids. CDR1 SSHAT and CDR2 FNYEAQ come from the germline V gene (reference sequence). Trimming took off 6 bases at V and 1 base at J, with 7 bases between the two ends. CDR3: CASSTGSYNEQFF. The CDR3 DNA is TGTGCCAGCAGTACAGGATCCTACAATGAGCAGTTCTTC.

This chain uses TRBV4-1 with TRBJ1-6, with D possibly being TRBD1 (6 bases). This CDR3 has 17 amino acids. Germline V gene lookup returns CDR1 MGHRA and CDR2 YSYEKL. V was trimmed by 4 bases and J by 12 bases, leaving 25 bases between them. The CDR3 region has the DNA TGCGCCAGCAGCCCCTTCCCCAGGGGCCGAGAAAATCTACCCCTCCACTTT. Its translation is CASSPFPRGRENLPLHF.

This clonotype turned up a few times. The chain couples TRBV11-2 to TRBJ2-3, with TRBD2 matching over 9 bases. Per the germline V gene, CDR1 is SGHAT and CDR2 is FQNNGV. CDR3 length equals 20 residues. The ends lost 0 bases at V and 1 base at J; junction bases unmatched: 14. CDR3 in DNA: TGTGCCAGCAGCTTAGATGAGGGGCTAGCGGGACCCTATGGCACAGATACGCAGTATTTT. It specifies CASSLDEGLAGPYGTDTQYF.

This clonotype was seen a handful of times. CDR3 in amino acids: CASSRGPRKVQPQHF. In DNA, the CDR3 is TGTGCCAGCAGTCGCGGACCCCGGAAGGTCCAGCCCCAGCATTTT. The chain recombines TRBV12-3 or TRBV12-4 with TRBJ1-5; D gene ambiguous. The ends were cut back, 5 bases at V and 7 bases at J, with 18 bases in the middle. This CDR3 has 15 amino acids.

The genes are TRBV20-1 and TRBJ1-2; D ambiguous. Germline V gene sequence: CDR1 DFQATT, CDR2 SNEGSKA (reference sequence). This CDR3 contains 13 residues. V dropped 3 bases and J dropped 4 bases, with 12 bases sitting between them. CDR3 in amino acids: CSASSGSRYGYTF. The CDR3 nucleotides are TGCAGTGCTAGTTCGGGTAGTCGCTATGGCTACACCTTC.

CDR3 loop: CSWGVKEQFF. CDR3 sequence (DNA): TGCAGCTGGGGGGTTAAGGAGCAGTTCTTC. The chain recombines TRBV29-1 with TRBJ2-1, with D perhaps matching TRBD2 (6 bases). The V end lost 8 bases, the J end lost 10 bases, and 12 bases lay between the germline ends. The CDR3 is 10 amino acids. CDR1 SQVTM and CDR2 ANQGSEA come from the germline V gene.

This clonotype was detected a few times. The CDR3 coding sequence is TGTGCCAGCGGCGGTACCAATCAGCCCCAGCATTTT. Translation: CASGGTNQPQHF. This chain connects TRBV2 to TRBJ1-5; D is unresolved. The germline V and J ends were trimmed by 8 bases and 3 bases, with 8 bases remaining between them. Germline V gene lookup returns CDR1 SNHLY and CDR2 FYNNEI. The CDR3 contains 12 residues.

The chain has TRBV2 and TRBJ2-1; 9 positions agree with TRBD2. Germline loops: CDR1 SNHLY, CDR2 FYNNEI. The junction had 8 bases not matched to a gene; V was cut back by 4 bases and J by 10 bases. The CDR3 extends over 14 amino acids. The DNA for the CDR3 is TGTGCCAGCAGTGGTTCGGGACTAGCACGGGAGCAGTTCTTC. Encoded protein: CASSGSGLAREQFF.

V gene TRBV12-3 or TRBV12-4 combines with J gene TRBJ2-3, with TRBD2 as a possible D gene (5 bases). The CDR3 sequence is 14 residues long. V lost 4 bases and J lost 4, with 12 bases in between. The CDR3 region is CASSWSGYADTQYF. CDR3 nucleotide sequence: TGTGCCAGCAGTTGGTCGGGGTATGCAGATACGCAGTATTTT.

This chain joins TRBV12-3 or TRBV12-4 and TRBJ1-2, with D hard to call. This CDR3 spans 16 amino acids. V lost 1 base and J 0 bases, leaving 12 bases between the germline ends. The DNA of the CDR3 is TGTGCCAGCAGTTTAGGAGGTTCGGGAGCTAACTATGGCTACACCTTC. Translated: CASSLGGSGANYGYTF.

The chain carries TRBV5-1 and TRBJ2-4; TRBD1 is a possible D gene (6 bases). The DNA end lines up better with TRBJ2-7; the J call may be wrong. The germline V gene has CDR1 SGHRS and CDR2 YFSETQ. The CDR3 is 13 amino acids. The CDR3: CASSYGDNYEQYF. The CDR3 DNA sequence: TGCGCCAGCAGCTACGGGGACAATTACGAGCAGTACTTC.

The genes are TRBV20-1 and TRBJ2-1; a weak D match, TRBD1 (5 bases). The germline gives CDR1 DFQATT, CDR2 SNEGSKA (reference sequence). CDR3 length equals 14 residues. The CDR3 loop reads CLARGRRGYNEQFF. Here the CDR3 DNA reads TGCTTAGCTAGGGGCAGGCGAGGCTACAATGAGCAGTTCTTC.

This clonotype has ten or more counts. The chain has TRBV11-2 and TRBJ2-5, with TRBD2 matching over 10 bases. The germline V gene has CDR1 SGHAT and CDR2 FQNNGV. CDR3 length: 15 amino acids. V was clipped by 1 base and J by 3 bases; unmatched bases: 2. The CDR3 nucleotides are TGTGCCAGCAGCTTAGGCCTAGCGGGGGAAGAGACCCAGTACTTC. Its translation: CASSLGLAGEETQYF.

This clonotype was detected a few times. In DNA form, the CDR3 reads TGTGCCAGCAGCTTATCACTGACTAGCGGGGGGAGGAATGAGCAGTTCTTC. Translating gives CASSLSLTSGGRNEQFF. The V call is TRBV7-2, the J call TRBJ2-1; 13 nucleotides agree with TRBD2. The CDR3 covers 17 residues. The V gene end was trimmed by 2 bases and the J gene end by 7 bases; junction bases not matched to a gene: 8. CDR1 SGHTA and CDR2 FQGNSA come from the germline V gene. The whole variable domain, filled in from reference TRBV7-2 and TRBJ2-1, reads GAGVSQSPSNKVTEKGKDVELRCDPISGHTALYWYRQSLGQGLEFLIYFQGNSAPDKSGLPSDRFSAERTGGSVSTLTIQRTQQEDSAVYLCASSLSLTSGGRNEQFFGPGTRLTVL.

V and J are TRBV3-1 and TRBJ2-1; D might be TRBD2 (6 bases). The CDR3 consists of 15 residues. Per germline, CDR1 LGHDT and CDR2 YNNKEL (reference sequence). V gave up 4 bases and J gave up 4 bases, with 14 bases separating them. CDR3 coding DNA: TGTGCCAGCAGCCGGGCCGGGACTTTTTACAATGAGCAGTTCTTC. This gives the protein CASSRAGTFYNEQFF.